Listed below are T cell receptor beta chains from one sample, sequenced in a study of control samples from healthy donors and cancer patients. The table came from immunoSEQ multiplex PCR; TCRdb's copy has only in-frame clones and leaves some out. The sample yields approximately 150,000 clones, about 91% seen once. Sequencing was carried out using blood. All receptors derive from a man in his thirties or forties in good health. Each CDR3 is given with its conserved first and last residue. Each record gives: D gene, J gene, V gene, clone size, CDR3 DNA, CDR3 protein. The D gene is left open where the match is weak. Clone size is shown for a subset of rows, as once, few, many or a class of expanded clone.

>-|TRBJ2-7|TRBV5-1|-
TGCGCCAGCAGCCAAGGACAGTATTCCTACGAGCAGTACTTC
CASSQGQYSYEQYF
>-|TRBJ1-3|TRBV5-1|-
TGCGCCAGCAGCTTTATAGGGACTGGAAACACCATATATTTT
CASSFIGTGNTIYF
>-|TRBJ1-5|TRBV6-5|-
TGTGCCAGCAGGGTGGAGTTAAGCGGAAATCAGCCCCAGCATTTT
CASRVELSGNQPQHF
>-|TRBJ1-2|TRBV5-5|-
TGTGCCAGCAGGTCCCAGGGAACTCCTAACTATGGCTACACCTTC
CASRSQGTPNYGYTF
>-|TRBJ2-1|TRBV11-2|-
TGTGCCAGCACCCACAGGAACTATAGATACAATGAGCAGTTCTTC
CASTHRNYRYNEQFF
>-|TRBJ2-2|TRBV7-3|-
TGTGCCAGCTATACTTCCCGGGGGCAGATTAACACCGGGGAGCTGTTTTTT
CASYTSRGQINTGELFF
>TRBD2|TRBJ2-1|TRBV5-1|-
TGCGCCAGCAGCTTGTGGGCTAGCGGGGATAATGAGCAGTTCTTC
CASSLWASGDNEQFF
>-|TRBJ2-1|TRBV5-3|-
TGTGCCAGAAGCTCACGGGGCTTCTACAATGAGCAGTTCTTC
CARSSRGFYNEQFF
>-|TRBJ2-7|TRBV12-5|-
TGTGCTAGTGGTTTGGCAGTATACGAGCAGTACTTC
CASGLAVYEQYF
>-|TRBJ2-1|TRBV11-3|-
TGTGCCAGCAGCTTAGGGGGCCTAGATGAGCAGTTCTTC
CASSLGGLDEQFF
>TRBD1|TRBJ1-1|TRBV7-3|-
TGTGCCAGCAGCTGGACAGGGGGTAGGACTGAAGCTTTCTTT
CASSWTGGRTEAFF
>TRBD2|TRBJ2-1|TRBV5-4|-
TGTGCCAGCAGGCCGGGGGGGGGTAGTGGCAATGAGCAGTTCTTC
CASRPGGGSGNEQFF
>-|TRBJ2-1|TRBV4-1|-
TGCGCCAGCAGCCAAGATGAAAGGGGGGGGGAGTTCGATGAGCAGTTCTTC
CASSQDERGGEFDEQFF
>-|TRBJ2-2|TRBV29-1|-
TGCAGCGTTGATGTGCCGAACACCGGGGAGCTGTTTTTT
CSVDVPNTGELFF
>TRBD2|TRBJ2-7|TRBV2|-
TGTGCCAGCAGTGAAGAGCGGGCTAGCGGGGGGGCGGTGTACGAGCAGTACTTC
CASSEERASGGAVYEQYF
>TRBD1|TRBJ1-1|TRBV5-4|once
TGTGCCAGCAGCTTGGCAGGGGGCCTCTCTCCCGAAGCTTTCTTT
CASSLAGGLSPEAFF
>-|TRBJ1-5|TRBV28|-
TGTGCCAGCAGTTTCAGGGACAGCAATCAGCCCCAGCATTTT
CASSFRDSNQPQHF
>TRBD2|TRBJ2-3|TRBV3-1/TRBV3-2|-
TGTGCCAGCAGCCAAAGCGGGGGGGCCTTAGATACGCAGTATTTT
CASSQSGGALDTQYF
>-|TRBJ1-1|TRBV5-1|once
TGCGCCAGCACCTATCGGGAGACGAACACTGAAGCTTTCTTT
CASTYRETNTEAFF
>-|TRBJ1-2|TRBV6-5|once
TGTGCCAGCAGCGGACCAGGGGCTTACTATGGCTACACCTTC
CASSGPGAYYGYTF
>-|TRBJ1-4|TRBV7-8|-
TGTGCCAGCAGCACCCAGGGTTTAGGGAATGAAAAACTGTTTTTT
CASSTQGLGNEKLFF
>-|TRBJ2-7|TRBV6-1|once
TGTGCCAGCAGTGAAACGGGCAGGCCGTCCTACGAGCAGTACTTC
CASSETGRPSYEQYF
>-|TRBJ1-4|TRBV28|-
TGTGCCAGCAGTTTTTCAAATAATGAAAAACTGTTTTTT
CASSFSNNEKLFF
>-|TRBJ1-1|TRBV21-1|-
TGTGCCAGCAGCAAAGCCGGAGGGGCTCGGAGTACTGAAGCTTTCTTT
CASSKAGGARSTEAFF
>-|TRBJ2-2|TRBV7-3|-
TGTGCCAGCAGCTTAGTTAGAGTAACGAACACCGGGGAGCTGTTTTTT
CASSLVRVTNTGELFF
>-|TRBJ1-6|TRBV19|-
TGTGCCAGTAGTATCCAGAGCTCCTATAATTCACCCCTCCACTTT
CASSIQSSYNSPLHF
>-|TRBJ1-5|TRBV10-1|-
TGCGCCAGCAGTGAATACCGGGACGGCAATCAGCCCCAGCATTTT
CASSEYRDGNQPQHF
>-|TRBJ2-2|TRBV6-5|-
TGTGCCAGCCGCAGAGGGCCCGACACCGGGGAGCTGTTTTTT
CASRRGPDTGELFF
>-|TRBJ1-6|TRBV6-1|once
TGTGCCAGCAGTGAGGAGAATTCCTATAATTCACCCCTCCACTTT
CASSEENSYNSPLHF
>-|TRBJ1-1|TRBV28|once
TGTGCCAGCTTCACAGGGTACACTGAAGCTTTCTTT
CASFTGYTEAFF
>TRBD1|TRBJ2-1|TRBV7-2|-
TGTGCCAGCAGCTTCGACAGGGGGCGAGATGAGCAGTTCTTC
CASSFDRGRDEQFF
>-|TRBJ2-1|TRBV13|once
TGTGCCAGCAGCTACAGGGACCCCTACAATGAGCAGTTCTTC
CASSYRDPYNEQFF
>-|TRBJ1-4|TRBV24-1|many
TGTGCCCCGCGAGGCGAAAAACTGTTTTTT
CAPRGEKLFF
>-|TRBJ2-1|TRBV7-2|-
TGTGCCAGCAGCCGAGCGGTCAATGAGCAGTTCTTC
CASSRAVNEQFF
>-|TRBJ2-2|TRBV10-3|-
TGTGCCATCAGCCTGACTTTAAACACCGGGGAGCTGTTTTTT
CAISLTLNTGELFF
>-|TRBJ1-5|TRBV28|-
TGTGCCAGCAGTTCCATATCCGGTGGGAATCAGCCCCAGCATTTT
CASSSISGGNQPQHF
>-|TRBJ1-3|TRBV6-1|-
TGTGCCAGCAGTGAGGCCACAGGCTCTGGAAACACCATATATTTT
CASSEATGSGNTIYF
>TRBD1|TRBJ1-2|TRBV27|-
TGTGCCAGCAGTCACATTTCTTCCGGGACAGGCTATGGCTACACCTTC
CASSHISSGTGYGYTF
>-|TRBJ2-7|TRBV6-1|-
TGTGCCAGCAGTGAAGCGCTGAACGAGCAGTACTTC
CASSEALNEQYF
>TRBD2|TRBJ2-1|TRBV5-1|-
TGCGCCAGCAGCCCAACTAGCGGGGGGGCAAATGAGCAGTTCTTC
CASSPTSGGANEQFF
>-|TRBJ2-2|TRBV30|-
TGTGCCTGGAGTGTAGCTCAGGGTGGCACCGGGGAGCTGTTTTTT
CAWSVAQGGTGELFF
>-|TRBJ2-2|TRBV6-5|once
TGTGCCAGCCGGACCGGGGAGCTGTTTTTT
CASRTGELFF
>-|TRBJ1-6|TRBV10-2|-
TGCGCCAGCAACGACAGGATCTCACCCCTCCACTTT
CASNDRISPLHF
>-|TRBJ1-6|TRBV7-6|-
TGTGCCAGCAGCCCTAGGACGAATTCACCCCTCCACTTT
CASSPRTNSPLHF
>-|TRBJ2-3|TRBV9|-
TGTGCCAGCAGCGTAGTGGGGGCCGAAGATACGCAGTATTTT
CASSVVGAEDTQYF
>-|TRBJ1-2|TRBV7-8|-
TGTGCCAGCAGCTCCTTAACAGAGGAATCCTATGGCTACACCTTC
CASSSLTEESYGYTF
>-|TRBJ1-2|TRBV12-2|-
TGTGCAAGTCGCGTACCAACAAGACACGAAGCTAACTATGGCTACACCTTC
CASRVPTRHEANYGYTF
>-|TRBJ1-6|TRBV28|-
TGTGCCAGCAGTTCTACAGGGAATTCACCCCTCCACTTT
CASSSTGNSPLHF
>TRBD2|TRBJ2-2|TRBV7-6|-
TGTGCCAGCAGCTCTTGGCGGGGGGGTAACACCGGGGAGCTGTTTTTT
CASSSWRGGNTGELFF
>-|TRBJ2-2|TRBV24-1|-
TGTGCCACCAGTGACCCTGGACAGCCCACCGGGGAGCTGTTTTTT
CATSDPGQPTGELFF
>-|TRBJ2-1|TRBV7-2|-
TGTGCCAGCAGCTCGGGGGTAAATGAGCGGTTCTTC
CASSSGVNERFF
>-|TRBJ2-3|TRBV19|-
TGTGCCAGTACCAATAGGGGGAGGGGGCAAGTTGATACGCAGTATTTT
CASTNRGRGQVDTQYF
>-|TRBJ1-2|TRBV15|-
TGTGCCACCAGGGCCGGAGGCTATGGCTACACCTTC
CATRAGGYGYTF
>-|TRBJ1-6|TRBV25-1|-
TGTGCCAGCAGTGAAGTCTCAGGGGCAGTCGATAGTTCACCCCTCCACTTT
CASSEVSGAVDSSPLHF
>-|TRBJ1-5|TRBV2|-
TGTGCCAGTAAAGTAGGGGCCGGCAATCAGCCCCAGCATTTT
CASKVGAGNQPQHF